This T cell receptor (beta chain) was sequenced for a study of shared clonotypes between healthy human individuals. Study-wide points: Having only a few donors restricted how much genetic and exposure-history diversity was captured.

The CDR3 sequence is 13 residues long. Germline CDR1 MNHEY, CDR2 SMNVEV (reference sequence). At a deep level, the assay was run. Sequencing used immunoSEQ multiplex PCR; TCRdb keeps in-frame clones, though not all of them. Of 330,000 or so clones in the sample, less than 85% were seen once. A word on this clone: The antigen is not known. At one end the junction does not follow the germline gene, possibly because of a read error.

This TCR was sampled from a man aged 25 to 40 in good health. The specimen was memory CD4+ T cells sorted from blood. Subset specified: CD45RA-negative fraction. J is TRBJ2-7 and V is TRBV27; 9 nucleotides align to TRBD1. CDR3 DNA sequence: TGTGCCAGCAGTTTACTCACAGGGGGCGACCGAACCTTC. It yields the protein CASSLLTGGDRTF.